A single sample gave rise to the 27 T cell receptor beta chains below, sequenced in a study of vaccination effects on CD4 cells after COVID-19. These receptors have no known antigen. Only in-frame clones appear in the TCRdb table, and some are missing; sequencing was by immunoSEQ multiplex PCR. The sample gives about 18,000 clones, around 80% of which show up once; about 20% is in the top ten. Viral peptide pool expansion of antigen-specific CD4+ T cells preceded sequencing in the ViraFEST assay. Isolating CD4+ T cells followed approximately ten days of culture. This individual tested PCR-positive for SARS-CoV-2 infection between March and December 2020. The cohort was immunized with two doses of either the BNT162b2 or mRNA-1273 vaccine. The sample here was CD4+ T cells from PBMCs cultured with SARS-CoV-2 spike peptides, taken after COVID-19 vaccination. The receptors shown here come from a human donor who had a prior SARS-CoV-2 infection.

The chain is built from TRBV6-5 and TRBJ1-2, with D possibly matching TRBD1 (5 bases). Germline V gives CDR1 MNHEY, CDR2 SVGAGI. The V and J ends lost 7 bases and 4 bases respectively, with 19 bases between them. This CDR3 is 15 amino acids long. In nucleotides, the CDR3 is TGTGCCAGCAACTCCAATCCGCTGGGGGGCTATGGCTACACCTTC. Its translation: CASNSNPLGGYGYTF.

V gene TRBV6-5 combines with J gene TRBJ1-2; 7 nucleotides line up with TRBD1. The CDR3 sequence is 15 residues long. The germline gives CDR1 MNHEY, CDR2 SVGAGI. Trimming at V came to 2 bases and at J to 11 bases, leaving 14 bases not matched to a gene. The CDR3 is CASSYQTGSAIGYTF. CDR3 DNA: TGTGCCAGCAGTTACCAGACAGGGTCGGCGATAGGGTACACCTTC.

The genes are TRBV7-2 and TRBJ2-7; a weak D match, TRBD2 (7 bases). Trimming removed 5 bases at V and 3 bases at J, with 23 bases between. CDR3 length: 17 residues. Germline V CDR1 and CDR2: SGHTA, FQGNSA. The CDR3 loop reads CASSTRGGGGLNYEQYF. CDR3 DNA sequence: TGTGCCAGCAGCACCCGAGGCGGCGGGGGCCTGAACTACGAGCAGTACTTC.

This clone was seen a few times. V gene TRBV6-5 combines with J gene TRBJ2-1; D is possibly TRBD1 or TRBD2 (5 bases each). V lost 5 bases and J 9 bases, leaving 17 bases between the germline ends. This CDR3 has 14 amino acids. Germline V gene sequence: CDR1 MNHEY, CDR2 SVGAGI. This CDR3 reads CASSTSWGSGEQFF. In DNA form, the CDR3 reads TGTGCCAGCAGTACCTCTTGGGGGAGCGGTGAGCAGTTCTTC.

The rearrangement joins TRBV19 to TRBJ1-2; TRBD1 is a possible D gene (6 bases). This CDR3 contains 14 residues. The germline gives CDR1 LNHDA, CDR2 SQIVND (reference sequence). Trimming took 5 bases from V and 4 from J, leaving 14 bases between them. In DNA form, the CDR3 reads TGTGCCAGTAGTCCAAGGGGACACTTCTATGGCTACACCTTC. Protein: CASSPRGHFYGYTF.

This chain connects TRBV10-3 to TRBJ2-3; TRBD1 agrees at 10 bases. V lost 6 bases and J lost 2; bases outside the gene matches: 5. The V gene's germline CDR1 is ENHRY and CDR2 SYGVKD. This CDR3 spans 15 amino acids. The CDR3 protein is CAISGGTGDTDTQYF. CDR3 nucleotides: TGTGCCATCAGCGGGGGGACAGGGGACACAGATACGCAGTATTTT.

This chain links TRBV3-1 (or the pseudogene TRBV3-2) with TRBJ2-7, with 7 positions matching TRBD2. The junction had 3 bases not matched to a gene; V was cut back by 3 bases and J by 7 bases. From germline, CDR1 is LGHDT and CDR2 YNNKEL (reference sequence). CDR3 length: 12 residues. The CDR3: CASSQLGGEQYF. In DNA form, the CDR3 reads TGTGCCAGCAGCCAGCTGGGGGGGGAGCAGTACTTC.

The rearrangement uses TRBV10-3 and TRBJ1-2, with D possibly TRBD1 on 6 matching bases. The V and J ends lost 5 bases and 4 bases respectively, with 11 bases between them. The CDR3 has 13 amino acids. In germline, CDR1 is ENHRY, CDR2 SYGVKD. The CDR3 DNA follows: TGTGCCATCAGTTCAACGACAGGCTATGGCTACACCTTC. This gives the protein CAISSTTGYGYTF.

This chain joins TRBV5-1 and TRBJ2-5, with D possibly TRBD2 on 5 matching bases. V was clipped by 5 bases and J by 2 bases, with 16 bases between them. The CDR3 runs to 15 residues. CDR1 SGHRS and CDR2 YFSETQ come from the germline V gene. In DNA, the CDR3 is TGCGCCAGCAGTTTTCGGATAAGAGGGCAAGAGACCCAGTACTTC. Amino acids: CASSFRIRGQETQYF.

The rearrangement uses TRBV5-1 and TRBJ2-3, with D possibly being TRBD2 (5 bases). This CDR3 comprises 13 residues. CDR1 and CDR2 from the germline V gene are SGHRS and YFSETQ. V was clipped by 5 bases and J by 1 base, with 8 bases between them. In DNA, the CDR3 is TGCGCCAGCAGGAGCGGTGGCACAGATACGCAGTATTTT. Its translation is CASRSGGTDTQYF.

CDR3: CASSSWDRPTGTEAFF. CDR3 nucleotide sequence: TGTGCCAGCAGTTCCTGGGACCGACCTACGGGGACTGAAGCTTTCTTT. The V gene is TRBV6-2 or TRBV6-3, the J gene TRBJ1-1, with D possibly being TRBD1 (5 bases). With 4 bases removed from V and 5 bases from J, the gap between germline ends came to 20 bases. This CDR3 is 16 amino acids long. The germline gives CDR1 MNHEY, CDR2 SVGEGT.

The J gene is TRBJ2-1, the V gene TRBV11-3; the D is unclear. This CDR3 has 14 amino acids. Germline V gene sequence: CDR1 SGHNT, CDR2 YENEEA. Trimming stripped 1 base from V and 1 base from J, with 5 bases between. CDR3 nucleotide sequence: TGTGCCAGCAGCTTAGGAAGATCCTACAATGAGCAGTTCTTC. This codes for CASSLGRSYNEQFF. Supplemented by reference TRBV11-3 and TRBJ2-1, the full variable domain reads EAGVVQSPRYKIIEKKQPVAFWCNPISGHNTLYWYLQNLGQGPELLIRYENEEAVDDSQLPKDRFSAERLKGVDSTLKIQPAELGDSAVYLCASSLGRSYNEQFFGPGTRLTVL.

J is TRBJ2-1 and V is TRBV28; weak D call: TRBD2 (6 bases). Germline V gene data show CDR1 as MDHEN and CDR2 as SYDVKM. This CDR3 has 17 amino acids. The ends were cut back, 5 bases at V and 7 bases at J, with 24 bases in the middle. The CDR3 reads CASSTLTGTQIQNEQFF. CDR3 coding DNA: TGTGCCAGCAGTACCCTTACGGGGACTCAAATCCAAAATGAGCAGTTCTTC.

This chain uses TRBV9 with TRBJ2-3, with 8 positions matching TRBD2. V was pared by 0 bases and J by 4 bases, with 4 bases of the junction left unmatched. Germline V CDR1 and CDR2: SGDLS, YYNGEE. CDR3 size: 15 residues. The CDR3 reads CASSVAASGPDTQYF. The CDR3 nucleotides read TGTGCCAGCAGCGTAGCGGCTAGCGGGCCAGATACGCAGTATTTT.

This clone is medium-sized by share. The chain is built from TRBV5-4 and TRBJ2-7; 8 bases are a match to TRBD2. The CDR3 totals 17 residues. J gave up 6 bases and V 0 bases, and 14 bases lay outside the gene matches. Germline CDR1 is SGHNT and CDR2 is YYREEE (reference sequence). The CDR3 protein is CASSLAGGGRPFSEQYF. CDR3 nucleotides: TGTGCCAGCAGCTTGGCCGGGGGGGGGAGGCCATTTTCCGAGCAGTACTTC.

V usage is TRBV7-3 and J usage is TRBJ2-2; TRBD2 is a possible D gene (6 bases). This CDR3 contains 15 residues. Between the trimmed V and J ends, which lost 3 bases and 3 bases, there was a span of 11 bases. Germline values: CDR1 SGHTA, CDR2 FQGTGA. The CDR3 DNA is TGTGCCAGCAGCTTCGGCGGGGCATACACCGGGGAGCTGTTTTTT. This sequence encodes CASSFGGAYTGELFF.

The chain couples TRBV12-1 to TRBJ2-6; the DNA was not used to check the table's D call, TRBD2. TRBV12-1 represents a pseudogene. The CDR3 runs to 18 residues. CDR3 DNA: TGTGCCAGCAGCGAGAGGGGACTAGCGGGATTCGGGGCCAACGTCCTGACTTTC. As protein: CASSERGLAGFGANVLTF.

The gene calls are TRBV5-1 and TRBJ2-7, with D possibly matching TRBD2 (5 bases). V was shortened by 3 bases and J by 5 bases, with 15 bases between the two germline ends. The CDR3 runs 14 residues. The germline gives CDR1 SGHRS, CDR2 YFSETQ. CDR3 region: CASSSLVAGDEQYF. Here the CDR3 DNA reads TGCGCCAGCAGCTCCCTCGTCGCCGGGGACGAGCAGTACTTC.

Turning to this clone: The junction shows a germline mismatch at one end, possibly a read error. J is TRBJ1-1 and V is TRBV5-1; 10 nucleotides line up with TRBD1. CDR3 length equals 13 residues. Germline CDR1 reads SGHRS; CDR2 reads YFSETQ. CDR3 coding DNA: TGCGCCAGCAGCTTGGCCGGGACAGGGGTTTGTTGGTTT. This gives the protein CASSLAGTGVCWF.

The rearrangement uses TRBV3-1 (or the pseudogene TRBV3-2) and TRBJ2-1; 9 bases map to TRBD2. Trimming at V came to 4 bases and at J to 1 base, leaving 14 bases not matched to a gene. Germline values: CDR1 LGHDT, CDR2 YNNKEL (reference sequence). The CDR3 spans 19 residues. The CDR3 coding sequence is TGTGCCAGCAGCCCTAAACGTCTAGCGGGGTTCCCATCCTACAATGAGCAGTTCTTC. This translates into CASSPKRLAGFPSYNEQFF.

The chain has TRBV5-1 and TRBJ2-1; D gene ambiguous. CDR3 size: 13 residues. Germline V lookup: CDR1 SGHRS, CDR2 YFSETQ. V lost 7 bases, J lost 4 bases, and 12 bases lay in between. The DNA of the CDR3 is TGCGCCAGCTATATCGATACTTACAATGAGCAGTTCTTC. Amino acid sequence: CASYIDTYNEQFF.

The chain joins TRBV27 to TRBJ2-7; TRBD1 is a possible D gene (6 bases). Germline V gives CDR1 MNHEY, CDR2 SMNVEV (reference sequence). The CDR3 has 13 amino acids. V dropped 2 bases and J dropped 6 bases, with 11 bases sitting between them. In nucleotides, the CDR3 is TGTGCCAGCAGTTTAGCAACAGGGACCGAGCAGTACTTC. This translates into CASSLATGTEQYF.

This clone has a single count. This chain connects TRBV27 to TRBJ1-4; perhaps TRBD1 as D (6 bases). The CDR3 is 16 residues long. Trimming took 6 bases from V and 2 from J, leaving 16 bases between them. Germline loops: CDR1 MNHEY, CDR2 SMNVEV (reference sequence). The CDR3 DNA sequence: TGTGCCAGCAGACCCCCAGGGGACCTTACTAATGAAAAACTGTTTTTT. Translated, it gives CASRPPGDLTNEKLFF.

This clone is a singleton in its sample. This chain links TRBV4-3 with TRBJ2-1, with TRBD1 matching over 8 bases. The germline V gene encodes CDR1 LGHNA and CDR2 YSLEER. The CDR3 loop spans 17 amino acids. The trim removed 4 bases at V and 0 bases at J, leaving 8 bases unmatched. In DNA, the CDR3 is TGCGCCAGCAGCCGAAGCCCAGGGGGCAACTCCTACAATGAGCAGTTCTTC. Amino acid sequence: CASSRSPGGNSYNEQFF.

The chain has TRBV27 and TRBJ1-6; TRBD1 is a possible D gene (5 bases). CDR3 length: 17 amino acids. The germline CDR1 and CDR2 sequences are MNHEY and SMNVEV (reference sequence). V was clipped by 7 bases and J by 5 bases, with 21 bases between them. CDR3 sequence: CASTSRGSGVDNSPLHF. As DNA, the CDR3 is TGTGCCAGCACCTCTAGGGGTTCGGGCGTAGATAATTCACCCCTCCACTTT.

The chain employs TRBV4-2 and TRBJ1-6; TRBD1 is a possible D gene (6 bases). V lost 4 bases to trimming and J lost 6 bases, with 19 bases between them. CDR3 length: 17 residues. Germline V gene lookup returns CDR1 LGHNA and CDR2 YNFKEQ. CDR3 bases: TGTGCCAGCAGCCTGAAAGGAGGGGGACCGACTAATTCACCCCTCCACTTT. Translation gives CASSLKGGGPTNSPLHF.

V and J are TRBV4-1 and TRBJ2-1, with 7 nucleotides matching TRBD1. V was pared by 1 base and J by 0 bases, with 3 bases of the junction left unmatched. Germline CDR1 and CDR2: MGHRA and YSYEKL. The CDR3 spans 16 residues. CDR3 DNA: TGCGCCAGCAGCCAAGTACAGGGGAGCTCCTACAATGAGCAGTTCTTC. This encodes CASSQVQGSSYNEQFF.